The 21 T cell receptor beta chains given below trace back to one sample, sequenced in a study of blood T cell repertoires in COVID-19. Profiling relied on immunoSEQ multiplex PCR, and the TCRdb table lists in-frame clones only, not all of them. This sample has a few hundred thousand clones, with around 87% found just once. Sequencing was performed on PBMCs or T cells enriched from blood (not recorded which). These receptor sequences come from a man in his forties in a cohort exposed to, infected with or recovered from COVID-19 (not recorded which).

This clone appeared a few times. J is TRBJ1-2 and V is TRBV30, with TRBD1 matching 7 bases. Per germline, CDR1 GTSNPN and CDR2 SVGIG (reference sequence). CDR3 size: 21 residues. J was trimmed by 3 bases and V by 1 base; bases with no gene match: 26. Here the CDR3 DNA reads TGTGCCTGGAGTGGAGGGCTTTGGACAGGCAGCAAAGGAAACTCCGACTATGGCTACACCTTC. Protein: CAWSGGLWTGSKGNSDYGYTF.

The chain is built from TRBV6-2 or TRBV6-3 and TRBJ2-4, with a weak D call TRBD1 (5 bases). The germline V gene has CDR1 MNHEY and CDR2 SVGEGT. V lost 5 bases and J 0 bases, leaving 14 bases between the germline ends. This CDR3 is 16 amino acids long. The CDR3 protein is CASSKRGDLAKNIQYF. In DNA, the CDR3 is TGTGCCAGCAGTAAAAGGGGTGATTTAGCCAAAAACATTCAGTACTTC.

The chain combines TRBV19 with TRBJ2-7, with 8 bases lining up with TRBD2. Trimming at V came to 6 bases and at J to 5 bases, leaving 6 bases not matched to a gene. The CDR3 totals 13 residues. Germline lookup yields CDR1 LNHDA and CDR2 SQIVND (reference sequence). The CDR3 loop reads CASSRGGRNEQYF. CDR3 in DNA: TGTGCCAGTAGCCGGGGGGGAAGGAACGAGCAGTACTTC.

This clone was counted once. The V call is TRBV7-3, the J call TRBJ2-7, with D maybe TRBD1 (6 bases). CDR1 is SGHTA and CDR2 is FQGTGA in the germline V gene. Trimming took off 2 bases at V and 6 bases at J, with 32 bases between the two ends. The CDR3 is 20 residues long. CDR3 DNA: TGTGCCAGCAGCTTATCGGTGTGGTGGATGGGGACACCCGCTTCGGGCGAGCAGTACTTC. This translates into CASSLSVWWMGTPASGEQYF.

The genes are TRBV3-1 (or the pseudogene TRBV3-2) and TRBJ2-7; TRBD2 matches at 7 bases. Per the germline V gene, CDR1 is LGHDT and CDR2 is YNNKEL (reference sequence). The CDR3 has 13 amino acids. Losses at the gene ends were 4 bases for V and 2 bases for J; bases not matched to a gene: 2. The CDR3 here is CASSRLAAYEQYF. CDR3 sequence (DNA): TGTGCCAGCAGCCGACTAGCTGCCTACGAGCAGTACTTC.

The rearrangement links TRBV19 to TRBJ2-5, with 7 bases fitting TRBD2. The CDR3 has 15 residues. Per germline, CDR1 LNHDA and CDR2 SQIVND (reference sequence). V lost 3 bases and J lost 5; bases outside the gene matches: 9. CDR3 coding DNA: TGTGCCAGTAGTATCGGGACTATCGGGGGGGAGACCCAGTACTTC. Translated, it gives CASSIGTIGGETQYF.

The chain combines TRBV19 with TRBJ1-3; D call uncertain. V lost 5 bases, J lost 3 bases, and 11 bases lay in between. Germline lookup yields CDR1 LNHDA and CDR2 SQIVND (reference sequence). The CDR3 extends over 14 amino acids. The CDR3: CASSQAGLGNTIYF. The CDR3 nucleotides read TGTGCCAGTAGTCAGGCCGGCCTTGGAAACACCATATATTTT.

The chain recombines TRBV11-2 with TRBJ2-3; 10 bases align to TRBD2. Germline V CDR1 and CDR2: SGHAT, FQNNGV. Unmatched junction bases numbered 7, after V lost 5 bases and J lost 2 bases. This CDR3 is built from 16 residues. The CDR3 spells CASSIRLAGLTDTQYF. The DNA for the CDR3 is TGTGCCAGCAGCATACGACTAGCGGGCCTCACAGATACGCAGTATTTT.

The chain combines TRBV3-1 (or the pseudogene TRBV3-2) with TRBJ2-1, with 16 bases matching TRBD2. The junction had 6 bases not matched to a gene; V was cut back by 1 base and J by 9 bases. CDR3 length: 17 residues. The germline CDR1 and CDR2 sequences are LGHDT and YNNKEL (reference sequence). CDR3 residues: CASSQAKGLAGGSEQFF. The CDR3 DNA reads TGTGCCAGCAGCCAAGCCAAGGGACTAGCGGGAGGGAGTGAGCAGTTCTTC.

This chain connects TRBV27 to TRBJ1-2; TRBD1 might be the D (6 bases). This CDR3 has 16 residues. Between the trimmed V and J ends, which lost 5 bases and 4 bases, there was a span of 20 bases. The germline CDR1 and CDR2 sequences are MNHEY and SMNVEV (reference sequence). CDR3 sequence: CASSPSTAGTIYGYTF. DNA for the CDR3: TGTGCCAGCAGTCCGTCGACCGCCGGGACAATCTATGGCTACACCTTC.

In its sample, this clone was seen a few times. This chain connects TRBV3-1 (or the pseudogene TRBV3-2) to TRBJ2-7; 7 positions agree with TRBD1. CDR3 length: 13 amino acids. V was clipped by 6 bases and J by 3 bases; unmatched bases: 5. The germline CDR1 and CDR2 sequences are LGHDT and YNNKEL (reference sequence). The CDR3 nucleotides are TGTGCCAGCAGGGTATCAGGGGGCTACGAGCAGTACTTC. Translated, it gives CASRVSGGYEQYF.

This rearrangement joins TRBV27 to TRBJ1-1, with 8 bases identical to TRBD1. Looked up from germline, CDR1 is MNHEY and CDR2 is SMNVEV (reference sequence). The CDR3 contains 14 residues. The ends lost 2 bases at V and 4 bases at J; junction bases unmatched: 3. The CDR3 is CASSLATGGTEAFF. CDR3 bases: TGTGCCAGCAGTTTAGCTACAGGGGGCACTGAAGCTTTCTTT.

The chain uses TRBV7-2 and TRBJ1-6; D might be TRBD1 (6 bases). The CDR3 is made up of 16 amino acids. Trimming took 0 bases from V and 5 from J, leaving 11 bases between them. The germline CDR1 and CDR2 sequences are SGHTA and FQGNSA. CDR3 DNA: TGTGCCAGCAGCTTAGCTCCACAGGGTAATAATTCACCCCTCCACTTT. It is translated as CASSLAPQGNNSPLHF.

The chain combines TRBV6-5 with TRBJ2-7; maybe TRBD1 (7 bases). The CDR3 has 14 amino acids. Per germline, CDR1 MNHEY and CDR2 SVGAGI. Trimming stripped 11 bases from V and 2 bases from J, with 19 bases between. CDR3 in DNA: TGTGCCGGGGGGCACCGACAGGGCACCTACGAGCAGTACTTC. Translated: CAGGHRQGTYEQYF.

The gene calls are TRBV5-1 and TRBJ2-3; D possibly corresponds to TRBD1 (6 bases). V lost 2 bases and J 6 bases, leaving 10 bases between the germline ends. This CDR3 spans 13 amino acids. From germline, CDR1 is SGHRS and CDR2 YFSETQ. CDR3 nucleotides: TGCGCCAGCAGCTTCCCGCAGGGGGATACGCAGTATTTT. Translating it yields CASSFPQGDTQYF.

J is TRBJ1-4 and V is TRBV20-1; no definite D call. V was pared by 3 bases and J by 4 bases, with 9 bases between. The CDR3 contains 13 residues. CDR1 is DFQATT, CDR2 SNEGSKA, per germline (reference sequence). The CDR3, as DNA: TGCAGTGCTAGTGAGAGAAATAATGAAAAACTGTTTTTT. Translating gives CSASERNNEKLFF.

V and J are TRBV24-1 and TRBJ2-3; 11 bases match TRBD2. The CDR3 is made up of 15 amino acids. Germline V lookup: CDR1 KGHDR, CDR2 SFDVKD. J gave up 3 bases and V 6 bases, and 4 bases lay outside the gene matches. For the CDR3, the DNA is TGTGCCACCAGTAAAATAGCGGGAGGGACAGATACGCAGTATTTT. Translation: CATSKIAGGTDTQYF.

The chain carries TRBV2 and TRBJ1-4; D perhaps matches TRBD1 (6 bases). Germline V gene lookup returns CDR1 SNHLY and CDR2 FYNNEI. The CDR3 spans 14 residues. Trimming removed 5 bases at V and 5 bases at J, with 12 bases between. CDR3: CASSTQGRNEKLFF. The DNA for the CDR3 is TGTGCCAGCAGTACTCAGGGGCGGAATGAAAAACTGTTTTTT.

The V and J genes are TRBV11-2 and TRBJ1-2, with 8 bases identical to TRBD1. V was clipped by 8 bases and J by 5 bases; unmatched bases: 13. Germline CDR1 SGHAT, CDR2 FQNNGV. This CDR3 region has 15 residues. This CDR3 is CASVMSDRGWYGYTF. Written as DNA, the CDR3 is TGTGCCAGCGTAATGAGCGACAGGGGTTGGTATGGCTACACCTTC.

The rearrangement joins TRBV10-3 to TRBJ1-1; TRBD1 aligns across 8 bases. This CDR3 has 16 amino acids. With V trimmed by 3 bases and J by 0 bases, 6 bases remained unmatched. The V gene's germline CDR1 is ENHRY and CDR2 SYGVKD. The CDR3, as DNA: TGTGCCATCAGTGACGACAGGGGCGTTCTGAACACTGAAGCTTTCTTT. Residues: CAISDDRGVLNTEAFF.

This clone was seen only once. The chain recombines TRBV2 with TRBJ1-2; 8 bases are shared with TRBD1. There are 13 residues in the CDR3. The germline gives CDR1 SNHLY, CDR2 FYNNEI. Germline trimming cut 5 bases from V and 8 bases from J; bases unmatched to any gene: 7. CDR3 in DNA: TGTGCCAGCAGTAGACAGGGGATCAACGGCTACACCTTC. It specifies CASSRQGINGYTF.